What follows are 19 T cell receptor beta chains derived from one specimen sequenced in a study of blood T cell repertoires in COVID-19. Method: immunoSEQ multiplex PCR; TCRdb's copy keeps in-frame clones and lacks some. The sample has 150,000 to 200,000 clones, more than 75% seen once. The sequenced material came from peripheral blood. These receptor sequences come from a human donor in a cohort sampled during active COVID-19.

This chain links TRBV12-3 or TRBV12-4 with TRBJ2-7; TRBD2 matches at 8 bases. The junction had 4 bases not matched to a gene; V was cut back by 3 bases and J by 6 bases. The CDR3 has 13 amino acids. The CDR3 nucleotides are TGTGCCAGCAGTTTGCGGGAGGAGGGCGAGCAGTACTTC. Its translation is CASSLREEGEQYF.

V gene TRBV29-1 combines with J gene TRBJ1-2, with D possibly being TRBD1 (6 bases). In germline, CDR1 is SQVTM, CDR2 ANQGSEA. V was shortened by 2 bases and J by 6 bases, with 13 bases between the two germline ends. There are 13 residues in the CDR3. This CDR3 is CSVEQTGTNGYTF. CDR3 nucleotides: TGCAGCGTTGAACAAACAGGGACAAATGGCTACACCTTC.

The CDR3 DNA reads as TGTGCCAGCAGCTTTGACAGAAGCTATGGCTACACCTTC. This sequence encodes CASSFDRSYGYTF. The V call is TRBV7-2, the J call TRBJ1-2; possibly TRBD1 for D (5 bases). This CDR3 comprises 13 residues. V lost 3 bases, J lost 4 bases, and 9 bases lay in between. Looked up from germline, CDR1 is SGHTA and CDR2 is FQGNSA.

V gene TRBV7-9 combines with J gene TRBJ2-2, with 8 bases matching TRBD2. CDR3 length equals 16 residues. After removal of 3 bases from V and 2 bases from J, the junction contained 5 bases not matched to a gene. In germline, CDR1 is SEHNR, CDR2 FQNEAQ (reference sequence). In DNA, the CDR3 is TGTGCCAGCAGCTTTCTAGCGGGCGTAAACACCGGGGAGCTGTTTTTT. Translated, it gives CASSFLAGVNTGELFF.

The chain joins TRBV6-5 to TRBJ1-1; possibly TRBD1 for D (5 bases). This CDR3 spans 13 amino acids. Germline lookup yields CDR1 MNHEY and CDR2 SVGAGI. The V end lost 5 bases, the J end lost 1 base, and 8 bases lay between the germline ends. CDR3 DNA: TGTGCCAGCAGTAGACAGAAGAACACTGAAGCTTTCTTT. Amino acids: CASSRQKNTEAFF.

The chain uses TRBV5-6 and TRBJ2-3; tentatively, D is TRBD2 (6 bases). The V gene lost 4 bases and the J gene lost 1 base, with 16 bases spanning the gap. The germline gives CDR1 SGHDT, CDR2 YYEEEE. This CDR3 is built from 16 residues. The CDR3 nucleotides read TGTGCCAGCAGCATACGGATTACTAGCCGCACAGATACGCAGTATTTT. This codes for CASSIRITSRTDTQYF. The full variable domain, completed using reference TRBV5-6 and TRBJ2-3, is DAGVTQSPTHLIKTRGQQVTLRCSPKSGHDTVSWYQQALGQGPQFIFQYYEEEERQRGNFPDRFSGHQFPNYSSELNVNALLLGDSALYLCASSIRITSRTDTQYFGPGTRLTVL.

The chain employs TRBV5-4 and TRBJ2-6; the match to TRBD1 covers 8 bases. V lost 2 bases and J lost 4; bases outside the gene matches: 8. The CDR3 spans 17 residues. Germline CDR1 SGHNT, CDR2 YYREEE (reference sequence). The CDR3 sequence: CASSFRTGQLGANVLTF. The CDR3 DNA sequence: TGTGCCAGCAGCTTTCGGACAGGGCAACTCGGGGCCAACGTCCTGACTTTC.

The V gene is TRBV11-2, the J gene TRBJ2-5; the match to TRBD2 covers 9 bases. The germline gives CDR1 SGHAT, CDR2 FQNNGV. The CDR3 covers 16 residues. The J segment lost 4 bases and the V segment lost 4 bases, leaving 10 bases of the junction unmatched. The CDR3: CASSSNSGSTGETQYF. CDR3 DNA: TGTGCCAGCAGCTCGAATAGCGGGAGTACGGGAGAGACCCAGTACTTC. Full variable domain (missing parts from reference TRBV11-2 and TRBJ2-5): EAGVAQSPRYKIIEKRQSVAFWCNPISGHATLYWYQQILGQGPKLLIQFQNNGVVDDSQLPKDRFSAERLKGVDSTLKIQPAKLEDSAVYLCASSSNSGSTGETQYFGPGTRLLVL.

The chain has TRBV3-1 (or the pseudogene TRBV3-2) and TRBJ1-5; TRBD1 might be the D (5 bases). Trimming cost V 1 base and J 3 bases, with 13 bases left between them. Germline V gives CDR1 LGHDT, CDR2 YNNKEL (reference sequence). The length of the CDR3 is 16 residues. CDR3 amino acids: CASSQGSGGNNQPQHF. CDR3 nucleotides: TGTGCCAGCAGCCAAGGGTCGGGGGGTAACAATCAGCCCCAGCATTTT.

The V gene is TRBV6-5, the J gene TRBJ2-7; TRBD1 agrees at 9 bases. Germline V gives CDR1 MNHEY, CDR2 SVGAGI. CDR3 length: 13 amino acids. Trimming took 6 bases from V and 1 from J; bases not matched to a gene: 1. The CDR3 region is CASRGTGSYEQYF. In DNA, the CDR3 is TGTGCCAGCAGGGGGACAGGGTCCTACGAGCAGTACTTC.

This clone showed up just once. The chain carries TRBV5-1 and TRBJ2-5, with 7 bases lining up with TRBD1. CDR3 length: 15 residues. The trim removed 4 bases at V and 1 base at J, leaving 7 bases unmatched. Germline loops: CDR1 SGHRS, CDR2 YFSETQ. The CDR3 DNA sequence: TGCGCCAGCAGCCCCCGTGACAGGGCCCAAGAGACCCAGTACTTC. It encodes CASSPRDRAQETQYF.

This clone was seen just once. V and J are TRBV30 and TRBJ2-7; a weak D match, TRBD2 (5 bases). The CDR3 totals 12 residues. V dropped 2 bases and J dropped 3 bases, with 8 bases sitting between them. Germline V gene data show CDR1 as GTSNPN and CDR2 as SVGIG (reference sequence). The CDR3 is CAWSTEDYEQYF. The CDR3 DNA is TGTGCCTGGAGTACGGAGGACTACGAGCAGTACTTC.

The rearrangement uses TRBV7-9 and TRBJ1-3, with D hard to call. The CDR3 is made up of 15 amino acids. Trimming took 6 bases from V and 0 from J, leaving 12 bases between them. From germline, CDR1 is SEHNR and CDR2 FQNEAQ (reference sequence). This chain's CDR3 is CASRPISTSGNTIYF. In DNA form, the CDR3 reads TGTGCCAGCAGGCCAATAAGCACCTCTGGAAACACCATATATTTT.

The CDR3, as DNA: TGTGCCAGCAGCTTGGCGGGGGGCGATGGCTACACCTTC. The encoded protein is CASSLAGGDGYTF. The V gene is TRBV5-4, the J gene TRBJ1-2, with a tentative D call TRBD1 (6 bases). Germline assignment: CDR1 SGHNT and CDR2 YYREEE (reference sequence). CDR3 length: 13 residues. V was pared by 0 bases and J by 6 bases, with 9 bases between. Full variable domain (rest looked up from reference TRBV5-4 and TRBJ1-2): ETGVTQSPTHLIKTRGQQVTLRCSSQSGHNTVSWYQQALGQGPQFIFQYYREEENGRGNFPPRFSGLQFPNYSSELNVNALELDDSALYLCASSLAGGDGYTFGSGTRLTVV.

This chain uses TRBV4-2 with TRBJ2-2; TRBD2 agrees at 11 bases. Germline CDR1 is LGHNA and CDR2 is YNFKEQ. The J segment lost 4 bases and the V segment lost 0 bases, leaving 7 bases of the junction unmatched. The CDR3 extends over 18 amino acids. The CDR3 spells CASSQDLLAGVRTGELFF. As DNA, the CDR3 is TGTGCCAGCAGCCAAGACCTACTAGCGGGAGTTCGCACCGGGGAGCTGTTTTTT.

This clone showed up just once. V and J are TRBV9 and TRBJ1-2; D perhaps matches TRBD1 (5 bases). The CDR3 loop spans 17 amino acids. Germline loops: CDR1 SGDLS, CDR2 YYNGEE. V was pared by 3 bases and J by 6 bases, with 24 bases between. The CDR3 spells CASSAQSLGREMNGYTF. In DNA, the CDR3 is TGTGCCAGCAGCGCCCAATCCCTGGGCAGGGAAATGAATGGCTACACCTTC.

The chain uses TRBV11-2 and TRBJ1-2; TRBD1 is a possible D gene (5 bases). Looked up from germline, CDR1 is SGHAT and CDR2 is FQNNGV. The CDR3 has 12 amino acids. Trimming removed 5 bases at V and 8 bases at J, with 12 bases between. In DNA, the CDR3 is TGTGCCAGCAGCCTTGGGAGGGACGGCTACACCTTC. It yields the protein CASSLGRDGYTF.

The chain couples TRBV19 to TRBJ1-5; D gene unclear. Trimming stripped 6 bases from V and 4 bases from J, with 19 bases between. The CDR3 length is 16 residues. In germline, CDR1 is LNHDA, CDR2 SQIVND (reference sequence). Here the CDR3 DNA reads TGTGCCAGTAGCCCGAGCGGACCGCAGCAAAATCAGCCCCAGCATTTT. It is translated as CASSPSGPQQNQPQHF.

V and J are TRBV28 and TRBJ1-1; 7 bases map to TRBD1. This CDR3 is 14 amino acids long. Germline loops: CDR1 MDHEN, CDR2 SYDVKM. V trimming: 6 bases; J trimming: 7 bases; junction bases outside the gene matches: 11. This CDR3 is CASRLQGLSFEAFF. CDR3 DNA: TGTGCCAGCAGATTACAGGGGCTTTCGTTTGAAGCTTTCTTT.